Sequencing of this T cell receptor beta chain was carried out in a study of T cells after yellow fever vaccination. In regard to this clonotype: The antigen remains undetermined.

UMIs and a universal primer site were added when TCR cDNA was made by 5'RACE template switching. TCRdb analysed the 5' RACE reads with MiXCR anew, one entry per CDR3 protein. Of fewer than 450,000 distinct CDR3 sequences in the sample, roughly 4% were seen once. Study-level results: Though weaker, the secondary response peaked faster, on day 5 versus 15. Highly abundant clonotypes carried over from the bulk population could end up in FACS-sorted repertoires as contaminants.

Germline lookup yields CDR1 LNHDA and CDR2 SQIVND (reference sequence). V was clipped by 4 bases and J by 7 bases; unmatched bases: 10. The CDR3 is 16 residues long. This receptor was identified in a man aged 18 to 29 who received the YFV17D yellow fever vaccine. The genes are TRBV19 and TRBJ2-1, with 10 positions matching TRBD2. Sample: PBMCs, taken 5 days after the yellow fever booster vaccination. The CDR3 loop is CASSRLLAGASNEQFF. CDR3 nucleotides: TGTGCCAGTAGTAGACTTCTAGCGGGGGCCTCGAATGAGCAGTTCTTC.